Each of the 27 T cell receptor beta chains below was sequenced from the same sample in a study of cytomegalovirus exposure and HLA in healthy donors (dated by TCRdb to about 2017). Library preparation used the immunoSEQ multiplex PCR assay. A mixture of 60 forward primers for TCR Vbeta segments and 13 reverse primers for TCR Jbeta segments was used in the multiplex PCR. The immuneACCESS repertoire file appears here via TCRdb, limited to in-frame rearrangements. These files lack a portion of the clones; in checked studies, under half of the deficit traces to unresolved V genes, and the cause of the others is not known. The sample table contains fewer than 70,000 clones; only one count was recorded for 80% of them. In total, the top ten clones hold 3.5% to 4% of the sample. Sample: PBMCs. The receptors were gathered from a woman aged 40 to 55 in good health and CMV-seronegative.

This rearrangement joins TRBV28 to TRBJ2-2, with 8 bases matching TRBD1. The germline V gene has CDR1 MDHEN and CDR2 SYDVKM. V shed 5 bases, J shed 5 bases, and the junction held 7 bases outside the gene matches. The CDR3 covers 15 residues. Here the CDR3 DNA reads TGTGCCAGCAGTCTCCCAGGGGGCTTAACCGGGGAGCTGTTTTTT. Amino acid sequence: CASSLPGGLTGELFF.

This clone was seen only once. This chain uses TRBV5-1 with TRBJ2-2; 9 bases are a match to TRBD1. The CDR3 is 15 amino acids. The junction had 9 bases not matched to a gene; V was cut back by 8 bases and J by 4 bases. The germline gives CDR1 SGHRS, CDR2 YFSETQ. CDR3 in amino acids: CASNTGQGFTGELFF. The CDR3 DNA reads TGCGCCAGTAACACGGGACAGGGATTCACCGGGGAGCTGTTTTTT.

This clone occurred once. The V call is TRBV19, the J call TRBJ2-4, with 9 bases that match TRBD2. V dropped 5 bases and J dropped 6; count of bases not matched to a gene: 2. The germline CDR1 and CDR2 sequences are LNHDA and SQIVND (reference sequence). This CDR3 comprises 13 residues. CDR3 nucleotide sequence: TGTGCCAGTAGTGCTAGCGGGATAAACATTCAGTACTTC. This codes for CASSASGINIQYF.

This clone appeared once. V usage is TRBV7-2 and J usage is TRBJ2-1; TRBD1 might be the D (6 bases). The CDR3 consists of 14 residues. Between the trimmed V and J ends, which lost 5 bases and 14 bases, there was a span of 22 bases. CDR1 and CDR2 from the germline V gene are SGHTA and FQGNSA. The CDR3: CASSAGVVPIEEFF. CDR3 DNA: TGTGCCAGCAGCGCAGGGGTTGTCCCCATAGAGGAGTTCTTC. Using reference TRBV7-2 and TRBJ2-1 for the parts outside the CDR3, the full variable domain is GAGVSQSPSNKVTEKGKDVELRCDPISGHTALYWYRQSLGQGLEFLIYFQGNSAPDKSGLPSDRFSAERTGGSVSTLTIQRTQQEDSAVYLCASSAGVVPIEEFFGPGTRLTVL.

This CDR3 is CASSPIPRPEAFF. CDR3 bases: TGTGCCAGCAGCCCCATTCCGCGGCCTGAAGCTTTCTTT. V and J are TRBV9 and TRBJ1-1; no clear D. The germline gives CDR1 SGDLS, CDR2 YYNGEE. The CDR3 has 13 amino acids. The V end lost 4 bases, the J end lost 6 bases, and 13 bases lay between the germline ends. The full variable domain, its missing parts supplied by reference TRBV9 and TRBJ1-1, is DSGVTQTPKHLITATGQRVTLRCSPRSGDLSVYWYQQSLDQGLQFLIQYYNGEERAKGNILERFSAQQFPDLHSELNLSSLELGDSALYFCASSPIPRPEAFFGQGTRLTVV.

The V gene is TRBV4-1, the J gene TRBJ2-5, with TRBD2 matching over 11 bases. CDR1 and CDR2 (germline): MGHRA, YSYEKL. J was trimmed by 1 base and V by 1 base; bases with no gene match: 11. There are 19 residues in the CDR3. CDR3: CASSQGFASGGYVQETQYF. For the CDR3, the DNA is TGCGCCAGCAGCCAAGGTTTCGCTAGCGGGGGGTACGTCCAAGAGACCCAGTACTTC.

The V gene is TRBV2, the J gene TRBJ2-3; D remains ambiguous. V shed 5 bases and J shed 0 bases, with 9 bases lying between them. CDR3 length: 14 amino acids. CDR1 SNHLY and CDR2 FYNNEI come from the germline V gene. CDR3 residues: CASSPQASTDTQYF. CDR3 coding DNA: TGTGCCAGCAGTCCGCAGGCGAGCACAGATACGCAGTATTTT. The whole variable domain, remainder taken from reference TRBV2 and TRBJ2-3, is EPEVTQTPSHQVTQMGQEVILRCVPISNHLYFYWYRQILGQKVEFLVSFYNNEISEKSEIFDDQFSVERPDGSNFTLKIRSTKLEDSAMYFCASSPQASTDTQYFGPGTRLTVL.

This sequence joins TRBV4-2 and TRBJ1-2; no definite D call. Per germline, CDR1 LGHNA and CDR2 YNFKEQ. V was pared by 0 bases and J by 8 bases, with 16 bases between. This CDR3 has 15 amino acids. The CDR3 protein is CASSQDPPRMRGYTF. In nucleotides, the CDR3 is TGTGCCAGCAGCCAAGATCCCCCCAGAATGCGGGGCTACACCTTC.

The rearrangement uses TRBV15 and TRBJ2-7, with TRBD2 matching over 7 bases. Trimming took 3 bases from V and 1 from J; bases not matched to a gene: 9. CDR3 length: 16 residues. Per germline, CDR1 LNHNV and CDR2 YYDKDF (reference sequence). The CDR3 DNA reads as TGTGCCACCAGCAGGCTATCCGGGACTAATTCCTACGAGCAGTACTTC. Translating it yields CATSRLSGTNSYEQYF. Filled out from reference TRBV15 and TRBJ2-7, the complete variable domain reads DAMVIQNPRYQVTQFGKPVTLSCSQTLNHNVMYWYQQKSSQAPKLLFHYYDKDFNNEADTPDNFQSRRPNTSFCFLDIRSPGLGDTAMYLCATSRLSGTNSYEQYFGPGTRLTVT.

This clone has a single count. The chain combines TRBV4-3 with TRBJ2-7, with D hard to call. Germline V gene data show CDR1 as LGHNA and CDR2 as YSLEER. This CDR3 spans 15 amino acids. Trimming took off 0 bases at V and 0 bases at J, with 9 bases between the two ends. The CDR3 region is CASSQDRPGSYEQYF. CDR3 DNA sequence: TGCGCCAGCAGCCAAGATCGGCCGGGCTCCTACGAGCAGTACTTC.

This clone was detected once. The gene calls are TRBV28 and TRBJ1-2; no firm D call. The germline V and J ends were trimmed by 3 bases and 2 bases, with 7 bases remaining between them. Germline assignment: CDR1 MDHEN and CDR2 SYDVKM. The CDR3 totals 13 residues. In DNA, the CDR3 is TGTGCCAGCAGTTTGGAACAGAACTATGGCTACACCTTC. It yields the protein CASSLEQNYGYTF.

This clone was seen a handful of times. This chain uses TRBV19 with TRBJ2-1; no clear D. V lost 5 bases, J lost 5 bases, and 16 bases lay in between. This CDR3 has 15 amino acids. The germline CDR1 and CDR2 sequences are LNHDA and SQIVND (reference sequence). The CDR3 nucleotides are TGTGCCAGTAGTTCCACGACTCTCTCAAACAATGAGCAGTTCTTC. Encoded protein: CASSSTTLSNNEQFF.

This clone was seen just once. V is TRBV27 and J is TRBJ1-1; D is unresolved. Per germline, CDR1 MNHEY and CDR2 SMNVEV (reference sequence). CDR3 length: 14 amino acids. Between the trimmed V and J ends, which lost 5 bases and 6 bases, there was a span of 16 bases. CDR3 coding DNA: TGTGCCAGCAGTCCCGAGGGCGCAAACCCTGAAGCTTTCTTT. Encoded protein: CASSPEGANPEAFF.

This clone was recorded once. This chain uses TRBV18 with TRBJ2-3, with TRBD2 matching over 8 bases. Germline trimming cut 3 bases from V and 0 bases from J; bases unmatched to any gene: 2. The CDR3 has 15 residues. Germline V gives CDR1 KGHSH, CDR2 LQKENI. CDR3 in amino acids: CASSPLAGSTDTQYF. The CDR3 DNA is TGTGCCAGCTCACCCCTAGCGGGCAGCACAGATACGCAGTATTTT. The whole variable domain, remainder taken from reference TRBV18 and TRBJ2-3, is NAGVMQNPRHLVRRRGQEARLRCSPMKGHSHVYWYRQLPEEGLKFMVYLQKENIIDESGMPKERFSAEFPKEGPSILRIQQVVRGDSAAYFCASSPLAGSTDTQYFGPGTRLTVL.

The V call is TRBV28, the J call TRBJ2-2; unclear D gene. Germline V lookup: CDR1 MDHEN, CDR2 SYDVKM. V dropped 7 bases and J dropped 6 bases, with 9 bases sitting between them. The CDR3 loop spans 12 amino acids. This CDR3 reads CASKQISGELFF. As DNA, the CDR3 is TGTGCCAGCAAACAAATCTCCGGGGAGCTGTTTTTT.

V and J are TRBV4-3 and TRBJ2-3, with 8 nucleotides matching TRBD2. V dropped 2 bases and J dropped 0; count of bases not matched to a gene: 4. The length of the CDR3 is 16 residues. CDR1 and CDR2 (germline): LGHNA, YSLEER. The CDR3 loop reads CASSQLAGPSTDTQYF. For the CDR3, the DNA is TGCGCCAGCAGCCAACTAGCGGGTCCCAGCACAGATACGCAGTATTTT.

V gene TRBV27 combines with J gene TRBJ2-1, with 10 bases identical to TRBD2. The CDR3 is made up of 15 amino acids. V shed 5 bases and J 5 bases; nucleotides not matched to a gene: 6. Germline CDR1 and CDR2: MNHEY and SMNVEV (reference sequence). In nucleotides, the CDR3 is TGTGCCAGCAGTCTCGGGACTAGCGAGCACAATGAGCAGTTCTTC. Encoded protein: CASSLGTSEHNEQFF.

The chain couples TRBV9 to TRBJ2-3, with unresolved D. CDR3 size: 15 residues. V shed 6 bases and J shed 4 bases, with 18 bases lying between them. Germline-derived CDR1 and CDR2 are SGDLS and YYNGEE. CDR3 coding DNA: TGTGCCAGCACTCCTCTTGAAAGCGCGGCAGATACGCAGTATTTT. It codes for CASTPLESAADTQYF.

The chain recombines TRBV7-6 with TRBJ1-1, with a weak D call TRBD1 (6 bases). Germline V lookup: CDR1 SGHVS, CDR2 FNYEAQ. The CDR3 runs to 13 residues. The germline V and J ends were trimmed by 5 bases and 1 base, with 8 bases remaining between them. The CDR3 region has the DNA TGTGCCAGCAGCGTACAGGGGAACACTGAAGCTTTCTTT. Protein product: CASSVQGNTEAFF.

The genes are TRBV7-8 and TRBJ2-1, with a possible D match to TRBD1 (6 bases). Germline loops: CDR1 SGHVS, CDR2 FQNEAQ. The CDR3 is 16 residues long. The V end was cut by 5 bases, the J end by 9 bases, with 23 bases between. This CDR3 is CASSPERTAGRGEQFF. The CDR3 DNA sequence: TGTGCCAGCAGCCCAGAAAGGACAGCTGGCAGGGGTGAGCAGTTCTTC.

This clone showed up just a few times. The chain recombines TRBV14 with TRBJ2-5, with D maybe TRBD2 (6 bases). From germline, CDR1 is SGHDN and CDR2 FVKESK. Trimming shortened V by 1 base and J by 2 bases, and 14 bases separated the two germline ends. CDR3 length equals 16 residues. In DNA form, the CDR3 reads TGTGCCAGCAGCCAAGGTCGGGGGAGCCGACAAGAGACCCAGTACTTC. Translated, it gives CASSQGRGSRQETQYF.

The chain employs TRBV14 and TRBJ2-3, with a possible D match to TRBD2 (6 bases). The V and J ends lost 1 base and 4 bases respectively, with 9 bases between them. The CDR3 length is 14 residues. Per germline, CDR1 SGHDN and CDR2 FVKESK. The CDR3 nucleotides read TGTGCCAGCAGCCAAGCGGGAGCTCCAGATACGCAGTATTTT. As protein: CASSQAGAPDTQYF.

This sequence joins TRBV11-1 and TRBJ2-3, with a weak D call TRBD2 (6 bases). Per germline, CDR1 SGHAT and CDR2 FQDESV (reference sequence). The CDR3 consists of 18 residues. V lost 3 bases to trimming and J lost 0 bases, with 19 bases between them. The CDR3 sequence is CASSFGQAGTLSTDTQYF. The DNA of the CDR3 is TGTGCCAGCAGCTTCGGGCAAGCGGGCACCCTTAGCACAGATACGCAGTATTTT.

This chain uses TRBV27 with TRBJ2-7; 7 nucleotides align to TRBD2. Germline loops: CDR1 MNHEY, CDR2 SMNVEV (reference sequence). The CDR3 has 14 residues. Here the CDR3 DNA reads TGTGCTACAGCGGCTGTCGGGGGGAGACACGAGCAGTACTTC. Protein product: CATAAVGGRHEQYF.

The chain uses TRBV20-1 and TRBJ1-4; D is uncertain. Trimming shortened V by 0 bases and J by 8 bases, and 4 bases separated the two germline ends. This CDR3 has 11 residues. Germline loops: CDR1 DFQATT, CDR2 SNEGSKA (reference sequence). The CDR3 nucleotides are TGCAGTGCTAGAGATAGAGAAAAACTGTTTTTT. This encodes CSARDREKLFF.

The DNA of the CDR3 is TGTGCCAGCAGTGAAGGACAGGGGGTAACCTACGAGCAGTACTTC. It yields the protein CASSEGQGVTYEQYF. The chain combines TRBV6-1 with TRBJ2-7; TRBD1 matches 9 bases. The germline V gene encodes CDR1 MNHNS and CDR2 SASEGT. This CDR3 contains 15 residues. Trimming took 1 base from V and 2 from J; bases not matched to a gene: 3.

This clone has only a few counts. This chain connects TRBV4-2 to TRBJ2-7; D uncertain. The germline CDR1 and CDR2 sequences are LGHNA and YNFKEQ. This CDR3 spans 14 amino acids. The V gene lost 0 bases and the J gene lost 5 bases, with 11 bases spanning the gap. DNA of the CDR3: TGTGCCAGCAGCCAAGATTATTCAGAGGACGAGCAGTACTTC. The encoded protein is CASSQDYSEDEQYF.